This TCR beta chain was identified during a study of blood T cells in healthy people across ages. A second PCR of roughly 7 to 11 cycles used a sample-barcoded 5' primer and a J-beta primer mix. TCRdb reprocessed the 5' RACE reads via MiXCR and lists one record per CDR3 protein. This table has about 1.5 million distinct CDR3 sequences, approximately 42% appearing once. Germline-derived CDR1 and CDR2 are MNHNS and SASEGT. The CDR3 length is 14 residues. Deletions cut 4 bases from V and 2 bases from J, with 10 bases between. Remarks on this clonotype: Antigen specificity is unknown.

Findings and caveats of the study: Because donor CMV status was unknown, expanded clonotype changes were possibly confounded.

The rearrangement links TRBV6-1 to TRBJ2-3; D is uncertain. The origin of this receptor is a woman in her late teens or twenties in good health. Sequencing input: blood. DNA of the CDR3: TGTGCCAGCAGTGCGGGTGGCAACACAGATACGCAGTATTTT. Protein: CASSAGGNTDTQYF.